The 2 T cell receptor beta chains below come from one sample, sequenced in a study of blood T cell repertoires in COVID-19. Produced via immunoSEQ multiplex PCR; TCRdb's table is partial and in-frame only. The data contain 250,000 to 350,000 clones, approximately 89% of them singletons. Sequenced input: peripheral blood. The source of these receptors is a woman between 45 and 60 years old who had recovered from COVID-19.

The chain is built from TRBV24-1 and TRBJ2-7, with 9 bases that match TRBD2. The V gene end was trimmed by 10 bases and the J gene end by 0 bases; junction bases not matched to a gene: 9. The length of the CDR3 is 15 residues. Per the germline V gene, CDR1 is KGHDR and CDR2 is SFDVKD. CDR3 in amino acids: CATGASGTISYEQYF. The DNA for the CDR3 is TGTGCCACGGGGGCTAGCGGGACGATCTCCTACGAGCAGTACTTC.

This chain uses TRBV7-3 with TRBJ1-1; a possible D gene is TRBD1 (6 bases). Germline assignment: CDR1 SGHTA and CDR2 FQGTGA. The V and J ends lost 1 base and 5 bases respectively, with 11 bases between them. CDR3 length: 14 residues. The CDR3 region is CASSLRGRGTEAFF. The CDR3 bases are TGTGCCAGCAGCTTAAGGGGCAGGGGTACTGAAGCTTTCTTT. The full variable domain, in which reference TRBV7-3 and TRBJ1-1 provide the parts outside the CDR3, is GAGVSQTPSNKVTEKGKYVELRCDPISGHTALYWYRQSLGQGPEFLIYFQGTGAADDSGLPNDRFFAVRPEGSVSTLKIQRTERGDSAVYLCASSLRGRGTEAFFGQGTRLTVV.